These 23 T cell receptor beta chains were all obtained from the same sample, sequenced in a study of metastatic and nonmetastatic thyroid tumors. TCRdb re-analyzed the PCR reads through MiXCR. Of about 89,000 clones detected, about 12% appear once; the ten largest clones hold about 10%. There were no patients who had received any treatment before thyroid surgery. The sample consisted of tumor tissue. These receptors were collected from a female donor with papillary thyroid cancer or a benign thyroid nodule (not recorded which). Some clones in this sample may be carry-over from other donors' samples.

This rearrangement joins TRBV19 to TRBJ2-2; D is unresolved. Germline V gives CDR1 LNHDA, CDR2 SQIVND (reference sequence). V was shortened by 3 bases and J by 14 bases, with 19 bases between the two germline ends. The CDR3 runs 14 residues. The CDR3 loop reads CASSIGANTGDLFF. Here the CDR3 DNA reads TGTGCCAGTAGTATCGGAGCAAACACCGGTGATCTGTTTTTT. The complete variable domain, with remaining parts taken from reference TRBV19 and TRBJ2-2, reads DGGITQSPKYLFRKEGQNVTLSCEQNLNHDAMYWYRQDPGQGLRLIYYSQIVNDFQKGDIAEGYSVSREKKESFPLTVTSAQKNPTAFYLCASSIGANTGDLFFGEGSRLTVL.

In this sample, this clone turned up many times. The identical CDR3 is also encoded by other nucleotide sequences in the sample. The V and J genes are TRBV7-9 and TRBJ1-1, with D perhaps TRBD1 (5 bases). CDR1 and CDR2 from the germline V gene are SEHNR and FQNEAQ (reference sequence). There are 15 residues in the CDR3. V was cut by 7 bases and J by 0 bases, with 15 bases left in between. The CDR3 sequence: CASTATGAMNTEAFF. The DNA of the CDR3 is TGTGCCAGCACTGCCACCGGGGCCATGAACACTGAAGCTTTCTTT.

Details on this clone: A much larger clone lies one base from this, so it may be a read error. Distinct nucleotide sequences in the sample also encode this CDR3. The J gene is TRBJ2-3, the V gene TRBV7-8, with a tentative D call TRBD1 (6 bases). Germline loops: CDR1 SGHVS, CDR2 FQNEAQ. The germline V and J ends were trimmed by 5 bases and 5 bases, with 17 bases remaining between them. The CDR3 length is 15 residues. The CDR3 reads CASSPPTGMGDTQYF. In DNA, the CDR3 is TGTGCCAGCAGCCCTCCTACAGGGATGGGAGATACGCAGTATTTT.

This clone was found many times. The junction and the germline gene differ at one end; a read error may be behind it. The CDR3 DNA sequence: TGTGCCAGCCGCTTACTAGCGGGAGCCTACAATGAGCAGTTCTTC. Protein sequence: CASRLLAGAYNEQFF. This chain links TRBV7-6 with TRBJ2-1; the match to TRBD2 covers 11 bases. CDR3 length: 15 residues. The germline CDR1 and CDR2 sequences are SGHVS and FNYEAQ.

This clone was detected ten times or more. This chain connects TRBV27 to TRBJ1-1, with TRBD1 identical over 9 bases. The germline V gene encodes CDR1 MNHEY and CDR2 SMNVEV (reference sequence). The CDR3 loop spans 15 amino acids. V dropped 4 bases and J dropped 12; count of bases not matched to a gene: 15. CDR3 DNA: TGTGCCAGCAGTTCGACGCAACGTGGGGACAGGGAATCTTTCTTT. It is translated as CASSSTQRGDRESFF.

This clone was observed many times. The rearrangement uses TRBV7-3 and TRBJ2-5; unclear D gene. V was pared by 4 bases and J by 5 bases, with 17 bases between. Germline V gives CDR1 SGHTA, CDR2 FQGTGA. The CDR3 consists of 15 residues. Written as DNA, the CDR3 is TGTGCCAGCAGCTCCCAGGCTGGAGTACGGGAGACCCAGTACTTC. As protein: CASSSQAGVRETQYF.

Regarding this clone: The germline gene is not matched at one end of the junction; a read error may be the cause. The chain carries TRBV7-6 and TRBJ2-3, with TRBD2 matching over 8 bases. Germline V lookup: CDR1 SGHVS, CDR2 FNYEAQ. This CDR3 is built from 19 residues. CDR3 protein: CASNLARVLAGCLTDTQYF. In DNA, the CDR3 is TGTGCCAGCAACTTAGCGCGGGTATTAGCGGGATGTCTCACAGATACGCAGTATTTT.

Regarding this clone: This clone may be a read error of a much larger clone one base away. The chain uses TRBV9 and TRBJ1-1; D not certain. Trimming took off 4 bases at V and 6 bases at J, with 16 bases between the two ends. This CDR3 region has 14 residues. Germline V CDR1 and CDR2: SGDLS, YYNGEE. Here the CDR3 reads CASSPTPYCAEAFF. DNA for the CDR3: TGTGCCAGCAGCCCCACCCCCTATTGCGCTGAAGCTTTCTTT.

This clone was found many times. The J gene is TRBJ2-7, the V gene TRBV5-1; TRBD2 aligns across 15 bases. Germline CDR1 reads SGHRS; CDR2 reads YFSETQ. This CDR3 comprises 16 residues. V shed 3 bases and J 0 bases; nucleotides not matched to a gene: 1. CDR3 residues: CASSWGLAGGSYEQYF. CDR3 DNA: TGCGCCAGCAGCTGGGGACTAGCGGGAGGCTCCTACGAGCAGTACTTC.

This clone came up many times. This chain joins TRBV27 and TRBJ1-5, with D unclear. V lost 1 base and J lost 5, with 6 bases in between. The CDR3 is 13 residues long. Germline loops: CDR1 MNHEY, CDR2 SMNVEV (reference sequence). The CDR3 sequence: CASSLWADQPQHF. The DNA of the CDR3 is TGTGCCAGCAGTTTATGGGCAGATCAGCCCCAGCATTTT.

This clone showed up many times. This rearrangement joins TRBV20-1 to TRBJ1-6; possibly TRBD1 for D (5 bases). The CDR3 extends over 18 amino acids. Germline lookup yields CDR1 DFQATT and CDR2 SNEGSKA (reference sequence). With 4 bases removed from V and 0 bases from J, the gap between germline ends came to 19 bases. CDR3: CSATRPGTLSSYNSPLHF. The DNA for the CDR3 is TGCAGTGCTACTAGACCCGGGACGTTGAGCTCCTATAATTCACCCCTCCACTTT.

This clone has only a few counts. A much larger clonotype is one base distant, so this may be a read error. The V call is TRBV20-1, the J call TRBJ1-2; tentatively, D is TRBD1 (5 bases). The CDR3 covers 15 residues. CDR1 is DFQATT, CDR2 SNEGSKA, per germline (reference sequence). CDR3: CSATAGMDNNCGYTF. The CDR3 DNA sequence: TGCAGTGCCACCGCGGGAATGGACAATAACTGTGGCTACACCTTC.

As to this clone: A read error may be the cause here, since a much bigger clone is one base away. The chain is built from TRBV19 and TRBJ2-1, with D perhaps matching TRBD2 (6 bases). The CDR3 sequence is 17 residues long. Germline assignment: CDR1 LNHDA and CDR2 SQIVND (reference sequence). Trimming cost V 6 bases and J 9 bases, with 27 bases left between them. CDR3 loop: CASSTFGREGRFGEQFF. CDR3 coding DNA: TGTGCCAGTAGCACATTCGGTCGAGAGGGGAGGTTTGGTGAGCAGTTCTTC.

Many counts were recorded for this clone. The chain is built from TRBV18 and TRBJ2-3; possibly TRBD1 for D (6 bases). CDR3 length: 15 residues. Per germline, CDR1 KGHSH and CDR2 LQKENI. V was pared by 3 bases and J by 6 bases, with 16 bases between. CDR3 sequence: CASSPTAGAADTQYF. The CDR3 DNA reads TGTGCCAGCTCACCCACAGCAGGGGCTGCGGATACGCAGTATTTT.

This clone was seen a handful of times. A much more abundant neighbour one base away suggests this may be a read error. The gene calls are TRBV15 and TRBJ2-2; TRBD2 is a possible D gene (5 bases). The V and J ends lost 5 bases and 1 base respectively, with 14 bases between them. In germline, CDR1 is LNHNV, CDR2 YYDKDF (reference sequence). There are 16 residues in the CDR3. CDR3 protein: CATSGGVSKNTGELFF. The CDR3 bases are TGTGCCACCAGCGGAGGCGTGAGTAAGAACACCGGGGAGCTGTTTTTT.

On this clone itself: This may stem from a read error, because a much larger clone lies one nucleotide away. This CDR3 is also generated by other DNA sequences in the sample. The rearrangement uses TRBV5-4 and TRBJ2-2; D may be TRBD2 (5 bases). Trimming left V 4 bases short and J 2 bases short, with 12 bases between. The germline V gene has CDR1 SGHNT and CDR2 YYREEE (reference sequence). The CDR3 spans 15 residues. CDR3 in amino acids: CASSPRGRNTGELFF. DNA of the CDR3: TGTGCCAGCAGCCCTCGCGGGCGAAACACCGGGGAGCTGTTTTTT.

This clone was counted at least ten times. The V and J genes are TRBV5-1 and TRBJ2-3; TRBD2 aligns across 11 bases. The CDR3 loop spans 17 amino acids. Germline lookup yields CDR1 SGHRS and CDR2 YFSETQ. V was pared by 0 bases and J by 2 bases, with 5 bases of the junction left unmatched. The CDR3 DNA is TGCGCCAGCAGCTTGGTGGGGACTAGCGGAGCCACAGATACGCAGTATTTT. It yields the protein CASSLVGTSGATDTQYF.

As to this clone: Sequence at one end of the junction differs from germline and may be a read error. The rearrangement links TRBV18 to TRBJ1-1; 7 bases map to TRBD1. Germline V CDR1 and CDR2: KGHSH, LQKENI. The CDR3 length is 14 residues. The CDR3 here is CASPPGQISTEAFF. The CDR3, as DNA: TGTGCCAGCCCACCGGGACAGATCAGCACTGAAGCTTTCTTT.

There are many counts of this clone. The V and J genes are TRBV6-1 and TRBJ1-3; D is ambiguous. Germline loops: CDR1 MNHNS, CDR2 SASEGT. V lost 5 bases to trimming and J lost 4 bases, with 18 bases between them. The CDR3 totals 16 residues. The chain's CDR3 is CASSRETGSWGNTIYF. CDR3 coding DNA: TGTGCCAGCAGTCGCGAAACCGGGAGCTGGGGAAACACCATATATTTT.

This clone was counted ten times or more. The same CDR3 can be traced to other DNA sequences in this sample. The chain links TRBV12-3 or TRBV12-4 to TRBJ1-4; a possible D gene is TRBD1 (6 bases). The CDR3 sequence is 14 residues long. V was pared by 5 bases and J by 7 bases, with 14 bases between. CDR3 region: CASSPGAASEKLFF. Written as DNA, the CDR3 is TGTGCCAGCAGTCCGGGGGCGGCTAGTGAAAAACTGTTTTTT.

This clone has ten or more counts. The V call is TRBV18, the J call TRBJ2-3; 9 nucleotides align to TRBD2. V gave up 2 bases and J gave up 4 bases; unmatched junction bases: 1. The germline gives CDR1 KGHSH, CDR2 LQKENI. The CDR3 has 14 amino acids. CDR3 sequence reads: CASSPAGGADTQYF. The CDR3 DNA reads as TGTGCCAGCTCACCAGCGGGAGGGGCAGATACGCAGTATTTT.

For this clone: This may be a read error, as it is one base from a much larger clone. The chain uses TRBV16 and TRBJ1-1, with D unclear. V lost 7 bases and J lost 2, with 20 bases in between. This CDR3 is built from 16 residues. Germline CDR1 is KGHSY and CDR2 is FQNENV. The CDR3 reads CASIHQTQQLNTEAFF. DNA for the CDR3: TGTGCCAGCATCCACCAAACGCAACAGCTAAACACTGAAGCTTTCTTT. Together with reference TRBV16 and TRBJ1-1, the CDR3 gives the full variable domain: GEEVAQTPKHLVRGEGQKAKLYCAPIKGHSYVFWYQQVLKNEFKFLISFQNENVFDETGMPKERFSAKCLPNSPCSLEIQATKLEDSAVYFCASIHQTQQLNTEAFFGQGTRLTVV.

This clone was seen repeatedly, ten times or more. V usage is TRBV6-1 and J usage is TRBJ2-4; 13 nucleotides match TRBD2. The CDR3 contains 17 residues. Looked up from germline, CDR1 is MNHNS and CDR2 is SASEGT. Germline trimming cut 5 bases from V and 5 bases from J; bases unmatched to any gene: 9. CDR3 sequence: CASSRGLAGVIQNIQYF. The CDR3, as DNA: TGTGCCAGCAGTCGAGGACTAGCGGGAGTCATTCAAAACATTCAGTACTTC.